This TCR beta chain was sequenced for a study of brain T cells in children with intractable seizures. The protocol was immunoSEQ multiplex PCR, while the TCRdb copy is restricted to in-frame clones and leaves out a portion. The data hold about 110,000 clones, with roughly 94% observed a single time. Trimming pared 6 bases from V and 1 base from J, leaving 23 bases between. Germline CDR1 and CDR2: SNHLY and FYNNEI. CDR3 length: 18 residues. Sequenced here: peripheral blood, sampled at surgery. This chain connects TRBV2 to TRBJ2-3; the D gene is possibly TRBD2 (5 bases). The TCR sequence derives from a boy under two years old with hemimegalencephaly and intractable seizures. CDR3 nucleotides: TGTGCCAGCAGCGGGGAGAACCCCCCCCGAAAAGGCACAGATACGCAGTATTTT. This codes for CASSGENPPRKGTDTQYF.